Shown below are 25 T cell receptor beta chains from a single sample sequenced in a study of regulatory T cells in long-lasting Graves disease. Time point noted: persistent/refractory GD, antithyroid drugs over 5 years with positive TRAb. TCR sequences were obtained from RNA taken from PBMCs. Combining iRepertoire HTBI primers with Arm-PCR of CDR3 regions, the authors built TCR beta libraries. One entry per CDR3 protein results from TCRdb running MiXCR on the multiplex PCR reads. Of some 340,000 distinct CDR3 sequences listed, approximately 25% are singletons. This sample comprised peripheral blood mononuclear cells (PBMCs), obtained when the disease was refractory, from a patient treated with antithyroid drugs. These receptor sequences come from a woman in her thirties or forties with Graves disease.

This clonotype was counted between two and nine times. Compared with germline, one end of the junction differs, possibly owing to a read error. This sequence joins TRBV28 and TRBJ1-2; D not certain. The CDR3 is made up of 12 amino acids. Germline loops: CDR1 MDHEN, CDR2 SYDVKM. DNA of the CDR3: TGTGCCAGCAGTTCATTCCCCTATGGCTGCACCTTC. Protein: CASSSFPYGCTF.

On this clonotype itself: Just one base apart from a much larger clone, this may be a read error. The chain employs TRBV6-4 and TRBJ2-2; 14 nucleotides line up with TRBD2. Germline CDR1 is MRHNA and CDR2 is SNTAGT. This CDR3 has 15 residues. CDR3 sequence: CASRGTSGSAGEPFF. CDR3 coding DNA: TGTGCCAGCAGGGGGACTAGCGGGAGTGCCGGGGAGCCGTTTTTT.

This clonotype was observed at least ten times. This chain joins TRBV2 and TRBJ2-7; TRBD2 matches at 9 bases. Germline trimming cut 5 bases from V and 0 bases from J; bases unmatched to any gene: 5. Germline CDR1 SNHLY, CDR2 FYNNEI. The CDR3 totals 15 residues. CDR3 in amino acids: CASSPTSGLSYEQYF. The CDR3 nucleotides read TGTGCCAGCAGTCCGACTAGCGGCCTCTCCTACGAGCAGTACTTC.

This clonotype was seen many times. The chain carries TRBV6-1 and TRBJ1-5, with 9 bases that match TRBD1. J lost 2 bases, V lost 6 bases, and 8 bases had no gene match. Germline values: CDR1 MNHNS, CDR2 SASEGT. CDR3 length: 16 residues. CDR3 DNA: TGTGCCAGCAGACAACAGGGGGCCGGGGGCAATCAGCCCCAGCATTTT. Encoded protein: CASRQQGAGGNQPQHF.

On this clonotype itself: The CDR3 end shows no conserved phenylalanine or tryptophan, and so a read error is likely. This sequence joins TRBV19 and TRBJ1-4; a weak D match, TRBD1 (6 bases). Deletions cut 8 bases from V and 6 bases from J, with 16 bases between. The CDR3 is made up of 14 amino acids. Germline CDR1 and CDR2: LNHDA and SQIVND (reference sequence). CDR3 sequence: CASGNREVDEKLFY. For the CDR3, the DNA is TGTGCCAGTGGAAACAGGGAGGTTGATGAAAAACTGTTTTAT.

The V and J genes are TRBV5-5 and TRBJ2-2, with D possibly TRBD1 on 6 matching bases. Trimming pared 5 bases from V and 8 bases from J, leaving 13 bases between. The CDR3 extends over 13 amino acids. Germline CDR1 is SGHKS and CDR2 is YYEKEE (reference sequence). As DNA, the CDR3 is TGTGCCAGCAGACAGGTGGGGGCGGGGGAGCTGTTTTTT. Translation gives CASRQVGAGELFF.

This clonotype was found many times. This rearrangement joins TRBV11-2 to TRBJ2-7, with TRBD1 matching 7 bases. Germline V gene lookup returns CDR1 SGHAT and CDR2 FQNNGV. V shed 5 bases, J shed 6 bases, and the junction held 4 bases outside the gene matches. This CDR3 has 12 residues. In DNA form, the CDR3 reads TGTGCCAGCAGCCGGGACAGAGGCGAGCAGTACTTC. Residues: CASSRDRGEQYF.

This clonotype was detected only a few times. The V gene is TRBV12-3 or TRBV12-4, the J gene TRBJ1-5, with D maybe TRBD1 (5 bases). The CDR3 runs 14 residues. Trimming removed 2 bases at V and 8 bases at J, with 13 bases between. The CDR3 sequence is CASSLWGLGEPQHF. The CDR3 coding sequence is TGTGCCAGCAGTTTATGGGGACTTGGGGAGCCCCAGCATTTT.

V usage is TRBV4-1 and J usage is TRBJ2-7; the match to TRBD1 covers 8 bases. The length of the CDR3 is 15 residues. Trimming took 3 bases from V and 2 from J; bases not matched to a gene: 6. CDR1 and CDR2 from the germline V gene are MGHRA and YSYEKL. The CDR3 loop reads CASSHEQGDTYEQYF. In DNA form, the CDR3 reads TGCGCCAGCAGCCATGAACAGGGGGACACCTACGAGCAGTACTTC.

For the CDR3, the DNA is TGTGCCAGCAGTGGGTTATGGCTGAATAGCAATCAGCCCCAGCATTTT. It yields the protein CASSGLWLNSNQPQHF. The chain combines TRBV2 with TRBJ1-5, with D uncertain. The CDR3 has 16 residues. The germline CDR1 and CDR2 sequences are SNHLY and FYNNEI. V was shortened by 4 bases and J by 0 bases, with 13 bases between the two germline ends.

The chain combines TRBV19 with TRBJ1-5; possibly TRBD1 for D (6 bases). This CDR3 comprises 15 residues. Trimming pared 4 bases from V and 4 bases from J, leaving 14 bases between. Looked up from germline, CDR1 is LNHDA and CDR2 is SQIVND (reference sequence). CDR3 residues: CASSRDRLGNQPQHF. The DNA of the CDR3 is TGTGCCAGTAGTAGAGACAGGCTTGGGAATCAGCCCCAGCATTTT.

This chain connects TRBV24-1 to TRBJ1-1, with TRBD1 matching 7 bases. With 7 bases clipped from V and 1 base from J, the junction kept 5 bases outside the gene matches. CDR3 length equals 14 residues. The germline gives CDR1 KGHDR, CDR2 SFDVKD. In DNA form, the CDR3 reads TGTGCCACCAGGAGCCGGGACAGGAACACTGAAGCTTTCTTT. This sequence encodes CATRSRDRNTEAFF.

CDR3 region: CATSRGQNEQFF. CDR3 nucleotides: TGTGCCACTTCGCGGGGGCAAAATGAGCAGTTCTTC. The chain employs TRBV2 and TRBJ2-1, with D possibly being TRBD2 (7 bases). Trimming cost V 10 bases and J 7 bases, with 14 bases left between them. CDR3 length equals 12 residues. The V gene's germline CDR1 is SNHLY and CDR2 FYNNEI.

This chain connects TRBV9 to TRBJ2-1, with D possibly matching TRBD2 (6 bases). The CDR3 length is 15 residues. Germline V gene data show CDR1 as SGDLS and CDR2 as YYNGEE. The V and J ends lost 3 bases and 0 bases respectively, with 10 bases between them. CDR3 in amino acids: CASSGSGSSYNEQFF. The CDR3 DNA sequence: TGTGCCAGCAGCGGTAGCGGTAGCTCCTACAATGAGCAGTTCTTC.

Only a few counts were recorded for this clonotype. The genes are TRBV19 and TRBJ1-5; D gene unclear. Germline V CDR1 and CDR2: LNHDA, SQIVND (reference sequence). Trimming shortened V by 6 bases and J by 7 bases, and 19 bases separated the two germline ends. The CDR3 is made up of 15 amino acids. The CDR3 coding sequence is TGTGCCAGTAGATATTCGTCCGGGCCCAGGCAGCCCCAGCATTTT. Its translation is CASRYSSGPRQPQHF.

This clonotype was observed a handful of times. The chain is built from TRBV29-1 and TRBJ1-1; D may be TRBD1 (5 bases). Trimming stripped 6 bases from V and 3 bases from J, with 8 bases between. The germline CDR1 and CDR2 sequences are SQVTM and ANQGSEA. CDR3 length: 11 residues. The CDR3 DNA reads TGCAGCGTAACAGGAGACACTGAAGCTTTCTTT. Residues: CSVTGDTEAFF.

This clonotype was seen ten or more times. The chain combines TRBV20-1 with TRBJ2-5; D gene uncertain. Trimming shortened V by 5 bases and J by 5 bases, and 15 bases separated the two germline ends. The CDR3 loop spans 13 amino acids. CDR1 is DFQATT, CDR2 SNEGSKA, per germline (reference sequence). The CDR3 DNA follows: TGCAGTGCTTCGACGTCGGCCGGGGAGACCCAGTACTTC. It translates to CSASTSAGETQYF.

This CDR3 is CASARGGGVTDTQYF. The CDR3 DNA follows: TGTGCCAGCGCGCGGGGTGGAGGGGTAACAGATACGCAGTATTTT. J is TRBJ2-3 and V is TRBV6-1, with a tentative D call TRBD2 (6 bases). The CDR3 is made up of 15 amino acids. Trimming took off 8 bases at V and 3 bases at J, with 18 bases between the two ends. Germline CDR1 MNHNS, CDR2 SASEGT.

The V gene is TRBV28, the J gene TRBJ2-3; D remains unclear. The V end was cut by 3 bases, the J end by 1 base, with 8 bases between. Germline assignment: CDR1 MDHEN and CDR2 SYDVKM. The CDR3 has 14 amino acids. The CDR3 region has the DNA TGTGCCAGCAGTTTGGGATGGGGCACAGATACGCAGTATTTT. Translated: CASSLGWGTDTQYF.

This clonotype was seen a single time. The CDR3 loop is CSAREGVGYGYTF. Written as DNA, the CDR3 is TGCAGTGCTAGAGAGGGGGTCGGCTATGGCTACACCTTC. The V call is TRBV20-1, the J call TRBJ1-2; perhaps TRBD1 as D (5 bases). V was cut by 0 bases and J by 4 bases, with 9 bases left in between. In germline, CDR1 is DFQATT, CDR2 SNEGSKA (reference sequence). The CDR3 runs to 13 residues.

Concerning this clonotype itself: The junction does not match germline at one end; this may be a read error. The chain couples TRBV20-1 to TRBJ2-2, with D perhaps matching TRBD2 (5 bases). The CDR3 totals 15 residues. Germline loops: CDR1 DFQATT, CDR2 SNEGSKA (reference sequence). The CDR3, as DNA: TGCAGTACTAGAGATGGGCGATTGAACACCGGGGAGCTGTTTTTT. Its translation is CSTRDGRLNTGELFF.

V and J are TRBV4-1 and TRBJ1-2, with 8 bases fitting TRBD1. The CDR3 is 16 residues long. Germline trimming cut 2 bases from V and 3 bases from J; bases unmatched to any gene: 8. CDR1 is MGHRA and CDR2 is YSYEKL in the germline V gene. CDR3: CASSQSIGQGDYGYTF. The DNA for the CDR3 is TGCGCCAGCAGCCAAAGCATTGGACAGGGCGACTATGGCTACACCTTC.

This clonotype showed up many times. The J gene is TRBJ2-7, the V gene TRBV11-2, with TRBD2 matching over 10 bases. Germline V gene sequence: CDR1 SGHAT, CDR2 FQNNGV. There are 16 residues in the CDR3. V shed 5 bases and J 2 bases; nucleotides not matched to a gene: 9. The CDR3 coding sequence is TGTGCCAGCAGCGCGGCCCTAGCGGGAGTTACCTACGAGCAGTACTTC. This translates into CASSAALAGVTYEQYF.

On this clonotype itself: Compared with germline, one end of the junction differs, possibly owing to a read error. The V gene is TRBV3-1, the J gene TRBJ2-7; D possibly corresponds to TRBD1 (7 bases). CDR3 size: 12 residues. Germline lookup yields CDR1 LGHDT and CDR2 YNNKEL (reference sequence). For the CDR3, the DNA is TGTGCCAGCAGCCAAGCGGGGGACAGAACCGTCTTC. Translating it yields CASSQAGDRTVF.

This clonotype has just a few counts. This rearrangement joins TRBV20-1 to TRBJ2-7; 12 bases line up with TRBD2. V trimming: 5 bases; J trimming: 6 bases; junction bases outside the gene matches: 14. The CDR3 extends over 16 amino acids. Germline CDR1 DFQATT, CDR2 SNEGSKA (reference sequence). The DNA of the CDR3 is TGCAGTGCTGTCGAAGGGGCTAGCGGGAGGGCGGGCGAGCAGTACTTC. Translated, it gives CSAVEGASGRAGEQYF.